Given below is one T cell receptor beta chain in context. This specimen comes from a study of CD8+ T cells in alopecia areata. Deletions cut 5 bases from V and 2 bases from J, with 10 bases between. The CDR3 has 12 residues. Germline CDR1 reads SQVTM; CDR2 reads ANQGSEA. RNA extraction and reverse transcription yielded cDNA as sequencing template. Clones were read by immunoSEQ multiplex PCR, and TCRdb kept only the in-frame ones, dropping some. The data contain about 270,000 clones, about three fifths of them singletons. Described treatment: oral pan-JAK inhibitor, 5-10 mg twice daily. The source is a human donor with alopecia areata. Sequences were derived from CD4+ T cells sorted from blood, sampled around week 53, from a patient treated with tofacitinib. The chain employs TRBV29-1 and TRBJ2-7, with D hard to call. The CDR3 DNA follows: TGCAGCGTTAAGGCGCACGCCTACGAGCAGTACTTC. Encoded protein: CSVKAHAYEQYF.